The 11 T cell receptor beta chains in this list originate from one sample, sequenced in a study of blood T cell repertoires in COVID-19. Measured with immunoSEQ multiplex PCR; TCRdb has only the in-frame clones, and not every one. The sample lists about 310,000 clones; about 88% were seen once. Sequences were obtained from PBMCs or T cells enriched from blood (not recorded which). The receptors were gathered from a woman aged 40 to 50 who had recovered from COVID-19.

J is TRBJ2-7 and V is TRBV11-3; D is perhaps TRBD1 (6 bases). The CDR3 runs 14 residues. Germline values: CDR1 SGHNT, CDR2 YENEEA. V was clipped by 1 base and J by 6 bases, with 13 bases between them. The CDR3 loop reads CASSLARTATEQYF. Written as DNA, the CDR3 is TGTGCCAGCAGCTTAGCCCGGACAGCCACCGAGCAGTACTTC. Complete variable domain (other parts from reference TRBV11-3 and TRBJ2-7): EAGVVQSPRYKIIEKKQPVAFWCNPISGHNTLYWYLQNLGQGPELLIRYENEEAVDDSQLPKDRFSAERLKGVDSTLKIQPAELGDSAVYLCASSLARTATEQYFGPGTRLTVT.

This clone was counted a single time. The chain joins TRBV2 to TRBJ2-1, with D tentatively TRBD1 (5 bases). Per germline, CDR1 SNHLY and CDR2 FYNNEI. V shed 2 bases and J shed 0 bases, with 5 bases lying between them. This CDR3 spans 14 amino acids. The CDR3 is CASSEQGSYNEQFF. The DNA of the CDR3 is TGTGCCAGCAGTGAACAGGGCTCCTACAATGAGCAGTTCTTC.

The CDR3 DNA reads as TGTGCCAGCAGCCATACAGGTCTGGGCGTCTACGAGCAGTACTTC. This translates into CASSHTGLGVYEQYF. The chain carries TRBV7-9 and TRBJ2-7; the D gene is possibly TRBD1 (5 bases). The CDR3 is 15 residues long. Trimming pared 5 bases from V and 3 bases from J, leaving 17 bases between. CDR1 is SEHNR and CDR2 is FQNEAQ in the germline V gene (reference sequence). The full variable domain, in which reference TRBV7-9 and TRBJ2-7 provide the parts outside the CDR3, is DTGVSQNPRHKITKRGQNVTFRCDPISEHNRLYWYRQTLGQGPEFLTYFQNEAQLEKSRLLSDRFSAERPKGSFSTLEIQRTEQGDSAMYLCASSHTGLGVYEQYFGPGTRLTVT.

The V gene is TRBV30, the J gene TRBJ1-5; TRBD1 is a possible D gene (6 bases). The CDR3 has 14 amino acids. Germline CDR1 reads GTSNPN; CDR2 reads SVGIG (reference sequence). Deletions cut 2 bases from V and 7 bases from J, with 15 bases between. CDR3 nucleotide sequence: TGTGCCTGGAGTCGGGGGGGCTCAAACCAGCCCCAGCATTTT. Translating gives CAWSRGGSNQPQHF.

This chain joins TRBV19 and TRBJ2-7; D is perhaps TRBD1 (5 bases). Trimming took 5 bases from V and 0 from J, leaving 11 bases between them. This CDR3 comprises 14 residues. Germline values: CDR1 LNHDA, CDR2 SQIVND (reference sequence). The CDR3 loop is CASSDSFLSYEQYF. CDR3 nucleotide sequence: TGTGCCAGTAGTGACAGTTTCCTCTCCTACGAGCAGTACTTC.

This chain uses TRBV7-3 with TRBJ2-2, with D perhaps TRBD2 (5 bases). The CDR3 extends over 14 amino acids. Germline values: CDR1 SGHTA, CDR2 FQGTGA. The V gene lost 5 bases and the J gene lost 5 bases, with 12 bases spanning the gap. In DNA, the CDR3 is TGTGCCAGCAGCCCCGGCTGGGAGACCGGGGAGCTGTTTTTT. It is translated as CASSPGWETGELFF.

The rearrangement links TRBV28 to TRBJ2-7; 8 positions agree with TRBD1. Germline CDR1 is MDHEN and CDR2 is SYDVKM. V lost 7 bases to trimming and J lost 1 base; unmatched junction nucleotides: 6. The CDR3 spans 14 residues. In DNA form, the CDR3 reads TGTGCCAGCATGAGGGACAGGTCTTCCTACGAGCAGTACTTC. Translated, it gives CASMRDRSSYEQYF.

The rearrangement uses TRBV4-1 and TRBJ1-5; D might be TRBD1 (6 bases). Trimming took 0 bases from V and 10 from J, leaving 13 bases between them. The CDR3 consists of 14 residues. Germline CDR1 reads MGHRA; CDR2 reads YSYEKL. The CDR3 region has the DNA TGCGCCAGCAGCCAAGATTCGGGGGGCGGACCCCAGCATTTT. Translated, it gives CASSQDSGGGPQHF.

This sequence joins TRBV28 and TRBJ1-2, with TRBD1 matching 8 bases. Germline assignment: CDR1 MDHEN and CDR2 SYDVKM. The CDR3 has 12 residues. Unmatched junction bases numbered 4, after V lost 10 bases and J lost 3 bases. CDR3 nucleotides: TGTGCCACAGGGACAGGCTACTATGGCTACACCTTC. The encoded protein is CATGTGYYGYTF.

The chain couples TRBV7-6 to TRBJ2-7, with 11 positions matching TRBD2. This CDR3 spans 15 amino acids. The ends lost 5 bases at V and 3 bases at J; junction bases unmatched: 6. Per the germline V gene, CDR1 is SGHVS and CDR2 is FNYEAQ. The DNA for the CDR3 is TGTGCCAGCAGCCCAACTAGCGGGAGTGTCTACGAGCAGTACTTC. Its translation is CASSPTSGSVYEQYF.

This CDR3 reads CASNFGTGESGSSPLHF. The CDR3 nucleotides read TGTGCCAGTAATTTCGGGACAGGGGAGTCGGGAAGCTCACCCCTCCACTTT. The chain couples TRBV19 to TRBJ1-6, with TRBD1 matching over 10 bases. V shed 7 bases, J shed 10 bases, and the junction held 16 bases outside the gene matches. This CDR3 is 17 amino acids long. The germline CDR1 and CDR2 sequences are LNHDA and SQIVND (reference sequence).